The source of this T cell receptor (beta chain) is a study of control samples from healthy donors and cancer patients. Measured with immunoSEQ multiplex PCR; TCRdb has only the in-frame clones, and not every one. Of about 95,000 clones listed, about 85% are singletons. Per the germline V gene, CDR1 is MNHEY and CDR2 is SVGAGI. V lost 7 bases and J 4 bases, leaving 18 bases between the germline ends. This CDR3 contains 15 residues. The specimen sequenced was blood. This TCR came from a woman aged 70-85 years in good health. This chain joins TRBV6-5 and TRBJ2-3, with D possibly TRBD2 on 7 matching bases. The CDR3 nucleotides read TGTGCCAGCACTCCGAGGGGGAGGGAGGCAGATACGCAGTATTTT. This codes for CASTPRGREADTQYF.